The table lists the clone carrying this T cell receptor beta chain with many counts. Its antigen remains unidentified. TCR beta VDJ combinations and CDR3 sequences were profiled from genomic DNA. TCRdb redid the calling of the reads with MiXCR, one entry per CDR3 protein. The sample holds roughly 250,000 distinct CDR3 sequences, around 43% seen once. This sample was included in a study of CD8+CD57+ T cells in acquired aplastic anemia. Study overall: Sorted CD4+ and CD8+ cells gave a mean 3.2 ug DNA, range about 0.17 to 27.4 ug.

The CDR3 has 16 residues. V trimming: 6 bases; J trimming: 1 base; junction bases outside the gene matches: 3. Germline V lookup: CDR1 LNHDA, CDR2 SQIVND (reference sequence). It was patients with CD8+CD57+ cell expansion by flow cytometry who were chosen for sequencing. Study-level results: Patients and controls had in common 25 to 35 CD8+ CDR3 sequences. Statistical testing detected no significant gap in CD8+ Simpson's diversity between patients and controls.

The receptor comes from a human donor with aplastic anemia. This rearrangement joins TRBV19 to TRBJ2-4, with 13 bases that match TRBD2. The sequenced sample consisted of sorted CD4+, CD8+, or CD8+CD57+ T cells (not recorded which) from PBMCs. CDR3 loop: CASRGLAGRAKNIQYF. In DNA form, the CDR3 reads TGTGCCAGTAGGGGACTAGCGGGACGGGCCAAAAACATTCAGTACTTC.